This record looks at one TCR beta chain sequence and its context. This sample is drawn from a study of monozygotic twins with inflammatory bowel disease. TCRdb reprocessed the 5' RACE reads, with one entry per CDR3 protein and no DNA. The sample table sets out 300,000 to 400,000 distinct CDR3 sequences. The CDR3 loop spans 11 amino acids. Germline-derived CDR1 and CDR2 are SGHRS and YFSETQ. This sequence originates from a human donor with ulcerative colitis or Crohn's disease, or a healthy co-twin of an affected twin (not recorded which). Sequencing was carried out using blood. The chain combines TRBV5-1 with TRBJ2-5. The CDR3 is CASSFYETQYF.